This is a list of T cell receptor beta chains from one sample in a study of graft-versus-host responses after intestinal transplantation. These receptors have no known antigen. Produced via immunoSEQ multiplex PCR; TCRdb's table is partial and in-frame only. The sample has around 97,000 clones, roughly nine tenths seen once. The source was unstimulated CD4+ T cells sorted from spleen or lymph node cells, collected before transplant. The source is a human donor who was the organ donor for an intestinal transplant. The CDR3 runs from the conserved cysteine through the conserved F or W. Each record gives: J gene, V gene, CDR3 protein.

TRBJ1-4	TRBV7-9	CASSPRQAFNEKLFF
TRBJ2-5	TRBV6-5	CASSYSRTAGQETQYF
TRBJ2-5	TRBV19	CASSQRGRRGTQYF
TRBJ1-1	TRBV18	CASSRGMNTEAFF
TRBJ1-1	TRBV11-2	CASSSRATNTEAFF
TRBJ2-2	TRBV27	CASSRDRGLRDGELFF
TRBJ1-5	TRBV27	CASSSGQASHQPQHF
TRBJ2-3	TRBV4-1	CASSRTSGGSRTDTQYF
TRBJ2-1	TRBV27	CASSADSSSYNEQFF
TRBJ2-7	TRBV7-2	CASSFFRPEQYF
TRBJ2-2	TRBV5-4	CASSVGTGGGFGRTGELFF
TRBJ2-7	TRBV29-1	CSVPGGSGVYEQYF
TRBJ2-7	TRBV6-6	CASSYSGRREQYF
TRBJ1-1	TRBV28	CASRIGGGMNTEAFF
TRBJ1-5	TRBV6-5	CASSVWTGGNQPQHF
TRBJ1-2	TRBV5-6	CASSLSGIYGYTF
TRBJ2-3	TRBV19	CASSTFQGITDTQYF
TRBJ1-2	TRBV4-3	CASSQDSTGGFGYTF
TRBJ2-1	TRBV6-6	CASTDPGLAGSEQFF
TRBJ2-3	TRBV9	CASGGASTDTQYF
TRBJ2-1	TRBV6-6	CASSPVVAGAYNEQFF
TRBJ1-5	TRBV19	CASSIRSPQGGNQPQHF
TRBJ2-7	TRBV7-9	CASRTGSPSYEQYF
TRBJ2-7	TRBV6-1	CASSAEGFHEQYF